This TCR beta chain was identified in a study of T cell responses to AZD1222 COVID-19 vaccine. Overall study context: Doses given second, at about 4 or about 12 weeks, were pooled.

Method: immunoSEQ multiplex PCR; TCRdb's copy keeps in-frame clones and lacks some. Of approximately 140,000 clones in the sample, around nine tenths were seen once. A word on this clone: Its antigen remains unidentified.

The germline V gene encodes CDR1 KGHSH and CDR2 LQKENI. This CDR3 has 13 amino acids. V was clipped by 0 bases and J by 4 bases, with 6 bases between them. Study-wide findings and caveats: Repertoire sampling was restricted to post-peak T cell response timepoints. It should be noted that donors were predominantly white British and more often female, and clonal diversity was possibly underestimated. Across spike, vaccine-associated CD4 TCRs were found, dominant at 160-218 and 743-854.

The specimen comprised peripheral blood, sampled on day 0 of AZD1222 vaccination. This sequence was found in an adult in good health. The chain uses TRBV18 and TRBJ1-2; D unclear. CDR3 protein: CASSPPGIYGYTF. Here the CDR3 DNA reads TGTGCCAGCTCACCACCAGGAATCTATGGCTACACCTTC.